A selection of T cell receptor beta chains follows, all from one sample in a study of T cell repertoires in cytomegalovirus infection. A single record per CDR3 protein comes from TCRdb applying MiXCR to the reads. Altogether approximately 500,000 distinct CDR3 sequences are present, more than 25% being singletons, with the ten largest covering approximately 13%. The sample was PBMCs. These receptors came from a human donor in good health (CMV status not recorded). Some clones in this sample may be carry-over from other donors' samples. Each CDR3 is given with its conserved first and last residue. D genes are given only for firm matches. Size is stated for part of the rows, as once, few or many counts, or as a class when the clone is expanded.

J gene	V gene	D gene	clone size	CDR3 DNA	CDR3 protein
TRBJ2-3	TRBV7-2	.	.	TGTGCCAGCAGCTTAAACCCCATCGGTACGCAGTATTTT	CASSLNPIGTQYF
TRBJ2-3	TRBV29-1	TRBD2	few	TGCAGCGCGGGAGGATGGTGGGGCACAGATACGCAGTATTTT	CSAGGWWGTDTQYF
TRBJ1-6	TRBV7-2	TRBD1	many	TGTGCCAGCAGCTTAGACAGGGGCGATAATTCACCCCTCCACTTT	CASSLDRGDNSPLHF
TRBJ2-1	TRBV7-2	.	.	TGTGCCAGCAGCCCTGCCCTAGGGGCGTCGGCAAATGAGCAGTTCTTC	CASSPALGASANEQFF
TRBJ1-1	TRBV29-1	.	.	TGCAGCGTTGAATTAGGCGTCGGGGCTTTCTTT	CSVELGVGAFF
TRBJ2-5	TRBV7-2	.	.	TGTGCCAGCAGCCCCACTTACGGGGTGGAGACCCAGTACTTC	CASSPTYGVETQYF
TRBJ1-1	TRBV6-2/TRBV6-3	.	.	TGTGCCAGCAGTTACGGGGGTACGGCGACTGAAGCTTTCTTT	CASSYGGTATEAFF
TRBJ2-3	TRBV7-2	.	many	TGTGCCAGCAGCTTAGTGGGCGGTAGGGGTCTGAATACGCAGTATTTT	CASSLVGGRGLNTQYF
TRBJ2-1	TRBV5-1	TRBD2	.	TGCGCCAGCAGCTCAGGACTAGCGGGAGCAGGCCACAATGAGCAGTTCTTC	CASSSGLAGAGHNEQFF
TRBJ2-2	TRBV7-2	TRBD2	many	TGTGCCAGCAGCTTAGTCCCGACTAGCGGGAAGAACACCGGGGAGCTGTTTTTT	CASSLVPTSGKNTGELFF
TRBJ1-6	TRBV11-3	.	few	TGTGCCAGCAGCTTACAGGGCGGGAATTCACCCCTCCACTTT	CASSLQGGNSPLHF
TRBJ2-3	TRBV7-2	.	few	TGTGCCAGCAGCGGTGCGGGGCCCGATACGCAGTATTTT	CASSGAGPDTQYF
TRBJ1-3	TRBV20-1	.	.	TGCAGTGCTAGGATCAGCGCTGGAAACACCATATATTTT	CSARISAGNTIYF
TRBJ2-3	TRBV11-2	TRBD2	.	TGTGCCAGCAGTCGCGGGAGTAAAGATACGCAGTATTTT	CASSRGSKDTQYF
TRBJ2-1	TRBV7-2	.	few	TGTGCCAGCAGCTTCGGTGGGCTATTCAATGAGCAGTTCTTC	CASSFGGLFNEQFF
TRBJ2-1	TRBV6-2/TRBV6-3	.	many	TGTGCCAGCAGTCTTCTCGGGGGTAGCATGATGAATGAGCAGTTCTTC	CASSLLGGSMMNEQFF
TRBJ2-5	TRBV7-2	TRBD2	many	TGTGCCAGCAGCGGGCCCGGGCTAGCGGGCAAAGAGACCCAGTACTTC	CASSGPGLAGKETQYF
TRBJ1-1	TRBV6-2/TRBV6-3	.	.	TGTGCCAGCACCCTAAAAGGGGGATCCACTGAAGCTTTCTTT	CASTLKGGSTEAFF
TRBJ2-1	TRBV6-5	TRBD2	.	TGTGCCAGCAAAGCCACTTCGGGAGGGCGCCTTGAGCAGTTCTTC	CASKATSGGRLEQFF
TRBJ1-1	TRBV20-1	.	.	TGCAGTGCTAGGACAGGAACCGTCCGGGGAGCTTTCTTT	CSARTGTVRGAFF
TRBJ2-1	TRBV7-2	.	many	TGTGCCAGCAGCATCTCAGCTGAGTACAATGAGCAGTTCTTC	CASSISAEYNEQFF
TRBJ2-2	TRBV5-3	TRBD2	few	TGTGCCAGCAGCTTGCGGCTAGCGGGAGTACCCGGGGAGCTGTTTTTT	CASSLRLAGVPGELFF
TRBJ2-1	TRBV29-1	.	.	TGCAGCGCCCTAATACTAACCGCATACAATGAGCAGTTCTTC	CSALILTAYNEQFF
TRBJ1-2	TRBV7-6	.	many	TGTGCCAGCAGCTTAGCTGCTCAGGGGAGACAGTATGGCTACACCTTC	CASSLAAQGRQYGYTF
TRBJ2-5	TRBV19	.	.	TGTGCCAGTAGTATCACCCCGTACCAAGAGACCCAGTACTTC	CASSITPYQETQYF
TRBJ1-1	TRBV12-3/TRBV12-4	.	.	TGTGACAGCAGTTTAACCCACAACACTGAAGCTTTCTTT	CDSSLTHNTEAFF
TRBJ2-5	TRBV7-9	.	few	TGTGCCAGCAGCTTTGGGGCACGGGCGGGGGAGACCCAGTACTTC	CASSFGARAGETQYF
TRBJ2-2	TRBV7-2	.	many	TGTGCCAGCAGGTCGGCAGGGAACACCGGGGAGCTGTTTTTT	CASRSAGNTGELFF
TRBJ2-5	TRBV7-8	TRBD2	few	TGTGCCAGCAGCCCCAGATTGGTAGCGGGAGTGGGCCAAGAGACCCAGTACTTC	CASSPRLVAGVGQETQYF
TRBJ1-2	TRBV7-2	.	many	TGTGCCAGCAGGACCGGGGAAGGGAATGGCTACACCTTC	CASRTGEGNGYTF
TRBJ1-5	TRBV19	.	few	TGTGCCAGTAGGGCAGGGACATTTCGCAATCAGCCCCAGCATTTT	CASRAGTFRNQPQHF
TRBJ2-1	TRBV20-1	.	few	TGCAGTGCTAGGGGGACTGGGCGGGGGCTCTACAATGAGCAGTTCTTC	CSARGTGRGLYNEQFF
TRBJ1-2	TRBV28	.	.	TGTGCCAGCAGTCCCGGACAGCTTCTTAACTATGGCTACACCTTC	CASSPGQLLNYGYTF
TRBJ2-2	TRBV20-1	.	few	TGCAGTGCTAATCCGGCCCGAGGCGGGGAGCTGTTTTTT	CSANPARGGELFF
TRBJ1-6	TRBV7-2	TRBD1	few	TGTGCCAGCTCGGGACAGTGGAATTCACCCCTCCACTTT	CASSGQWNSPLHF
TRBJ1-6	TRBV11-2	.	.	TGTGCCAGCAGCCCGGACGCCCCCAGAATCTATAATTCACCCCTCCACTTT	CASSPDAPRIYNSPLHF
TRBJ2-3	TRBV19	.	.	TGTGCCAGTAGTAAAGCGGTATCGTTCACAGATACGCAGTATTTT	CASSKAVSFTDTQYF
TRBJ1-2	TRBV5-1	.	.	TGCGCCAGCAGCTTGGCTCCAGGGCTTAACTATGGCTACACCTTC	CASSLAPGLNYGYTF
TRBJ2-1	TRBV24-1	TRBD1	.	TGTGCCACCAGTGACCCCGGGACAGGGAATCGGAATGAGCAGTTCTTC	CATSDPGTGNRNEQFF
TRBJ2-2	TRBV4-1	TRBD1	.	TGCGCCAGCAGCCAAGCAGGGGGTCCCATCACCGGGGAGCTGTTTTTT	CASSQAGGPITGELFF
TRBJ2-4	TRBV20-1	.	many	TGCAGTGCTAGTGGAGGGGGAGGCAAAAACATTCAGTACTTC	CSASGGGGKNIQYF
TRBJ2-1	TRBV4-3	.	few	TGCGCCAGCAGCCAAGACTGGTTAGCGAACAATGAGCAGTTCTTC	CASSQDWLANNEQFF
TRBJ1-5	TRBV11-2	TRBD1	.	TGTGCCAGCAGCTTAGATGGGACAGGGGATCAGCCCCAGCATTTT	CASSLDGTGDQPQHF
TRBJ2-7	TRBV28	TRBD2	.	TGTGCCAGCACCTCCGGGGGGAGCCCGAGCGAGCAGTACTTC	CASTSGGSPSEQYF
TRBJ2-7	TRBV19	.	.	TGTGCCAGTAGTATATTACCCGGGCCCTACGAGCAGTACTTC	CASSILPGPYEQYF
TRBJ2-1	TRBV12-3/TRBV12-4	.	few	TGTGCCAGCAGTAAGGGGGTCTACAATGAGCAGTTCTTC	CASSKGVYNEQFF
TRBJ2-1	TRBV12-3/TRBV12-4	.	.	TGTGCCAGCAGTTCCTCCGGACCTCAGGGTCGTGAGCAGTTCTTC	CASSSSGPQGREQFF
TRBJ1-1	TRBV4-1	.	.	TGCGCCAGCAGCCAAGAACCGCAAATCCACACTGAAGCTTTCTTT	CASSQEPQIHTEAFF
TRBJ1-6	TRBV4-3	.	.	TGCGCCAGCAGCCATAGAAGGGGGTCCTATAATTCACCCCTCCACTTT	CASSHRRGSYNSPLHF
TRBJ2-1	TRBV7-2	TRBD2	.	TGTGCCAGCAGCTTTCTTTTGGGACTAGTGGGCAATGAGCAGTTCTTC	CASSFLLGLVGNEQFF
TRBJ2-3	TRBV6-5	TRBD2	.	TGTGCCAGCAGTTCTCCGGGACTAGCGGGCTCAGATACGCAGTATTTT	CASSSPGLAGSDTQYF
TRBJ1-5	TRBV6-6	TRBD1	.	TGTGCCAGCAGGCCCGGGACAGATAGCAATCAGCCCCAGCATTTT	CASRPGTDSNQPQHF
TRBJ2-1	TRBV7-2	.	many	TGTGCCAGCAGCTTCGGGGTTGCCCGGGGTGAGCAGTTCTTC	CASSFGVARGEQFF
TRBJ2-1	TRBV7-9	TRBD2	many	TGTGCCAGCAGCCCGGGGACTAGCGGGAAACCACAATACAGCTCCTACAATGAGCAGTTCTTC	CASSPGTSGKPQYSSYNEQFF
TRBJ1-5	TRBV24-1	.	.	TGTGCCACCAGTGACTCTGGACGGAGCAATCAGCCCCAGCATTTT	CATSDSGRSNQPQHF
TRBJ2-3	TRBV15	TRBD2	.	TGTGCCACCAGCGTCGGACTAGCGCCGGATACGCAGTATTTT	CATSVGLAPDTQYF
TRBJ1-4	TRBV7-2	.	many	TGTGCCAGCAGCCAAAGACAGGCGGGTGAAAAACTGTTTTTT	CASSQRQAGEKLFF